This entry lists 30 T cell receptor beta chains sequenced from one sample in a study of T-cell reconstitution after alpha-beta-depleted transplantation in children. Unique molecular identifiers were incorporated into the prepared TCRbeta library. MiXCR, run by TCRdb on the PCR reads, gives a single entry per CDR3 protein. The table records 300,000 or so distinct CDR3 sequences, about a tenth of them present only once. The sample here was PBMCs from the stem cell graft donor, taken from the stem cell graft. These receptors were collected from a human donor who donated a stem cell graft to a child with SCID.

The chain links TRBV6-2 or TRBV6-3 to TRBJ2-1; D is unclear. This CDR3 is built from 15 residues. The V and J ends lost 8 bases and 0 bases respectively, with 14 bases between them. The germline V gene encodes CDR1 MNHEY and CDR2 SVGEGT. The CDR3 nucleotides read TGTGCCAGCGGCACTCTCGAAAGCTCCTACAATGAGCAGTTCTTC. It specifies CASGTLESSYNEQFF.

Ten or more counts support this clonotype. The chain recombines TRBV12-3 or TRBV12-4 with TRBJ1-6; no reliable D call. V lost 6 bases and J 3 bases, leaving 12 bases between the germline ends. This CDR3 region has 15 residues. The CDR3 nucleotides read TGTGCCAGCAGCCCCCCGTCAATCTATAATTCACCCCTCCACTTT. Translating gives CASSPPSIYNSPLHF.

This chain uses TRBV20-1 with TRBJ2-1; a weak D match, TRBD1 (5 bases). The CDR3 consists of 13 residues. Trimming shortened V by 7 bases and J by 5 bases, and 15 bases separated the two germline ends. The germline V gene has CDR1 DFQATT and CDR2 SNEGSKA (reference sequence). The CDR3 spells CSVYKGPDNEQFF. The CDR3 nucleotides are TGCAGTGTATACAAGGGGCCTGACAATGAGCAGTTCTTC.

The rearrangement links TRBV11-2 to TRBJ2-1; TRBD2 matches 8 bases. CDR3 size: 14 residues. Trimming cost V 7 bases and J 4 bases; bases outside gene matches: 6. Germline V CDR1 and CDR2: SGHAT, FQNNGV. Written as DNA, the CDR3 is TGTGCCAGCAACTTGGGACTAGAATACAATGAGCAGTTCTTC. Amino acid sequence: CASNLGLEYNEQFF.

This clonotype turned up a few times. The chain links TRBV20-1 to TRBJ1-4; possibly TRBD1 for D (6 bases). V was trimmed by 3 bases and J by 8 bases, leaving 25 bases between them. CDR1 is DFQATT, CDR2 SNEGSKA, per germline (reference sequence). The CDR3 has 17 residues. Here the CDR3 reads CSASSFTRAGESEKLFF. The DNA of the CDR3 is TGCAGTGCTAGTTCCTTTACCAGGGCAGGGGAGAGCGAAAAACTGTTTTTT.

This CDR3 reads CASSPEWNEQFF. The CDR3 nucleotides are TGTGCCAGCTCACCTGAGTGGAATGAGCAGTTCTTC. The chain couples TRBV18 to TRBJ2-1, with D unclear. Germline V lookup: CDR1 KGHSH, CDR2 LQKENI. The ends were cut back, 3 bases at V and 7 bases at J, with 7 bases in the middle. CDR3 length: 12 amino acids.

This clonotype turned up a few times. This chain connects TRBV7-9 to TRBJ2-1; D call uncertain. The CDR3 extends over 16 amino acids. The V end lost 2 bases, the J end lost 4 bases, and 15 bases lay between the germline ends. The V gene's germline CDR1 is SEHNR and CDR2 FQNEAQ (reference sequence). Written as DNA, the CDR3 is TGTGCCAGCAGCTTAAATAACCGGTTGGGTTACAATGAGCAGTTCTTC. Protein: CASSLNNRLGYNEQFF.

This clonotype appeared many times. The chain employs TRBV13 and TRBJ2-7, with TRBD1 identical over 9 bases. V was pared by 6 bases and J by 5 bases, with 8 bases of the junction left unmatched. This CDR3 region has 14 residues. Germline-derived CDR1 and CDR2 are PRHDT and FYEKMQ (reference sequence). This CDR3 is CASRTGTGINEQYF. In nucleotides, the CDR3 is TGTGCCAGCAGAACCGGGACAGGGATTAACGAGCAGTACTTC.

This clonotype has at least ten counts. The chain links TRBV12-3 or TRBV12-4 to TRBJ2-1; 7 positions agree with TRBD2. V shed 7 bases and J 8 bases; nucleotides not matched to a gene: 8. CDR3 length: 13 amino acids. CDR3 sequence reads: CASNTGGSHEQFF. CDR3 DNA: TGTGCCAGCAATACGGGGGGTAGCCATGAGCAGTTCTTC.

This clonotype appeared many times. The V call is TRBV10-2, the J call TRBJ2-7, with D tentatively TRBD1 or TRBD2 (5 bases each). CDR1 is WSHSY and CDR2 is SAAADI in the germline V gene. Trimming stripped 3 bases from V and 1 base from J, with 10 bases between. The CDR3 is 14 residues long. Here the CDR3 reads CASSERDGSYEQYF. The DNA of the CDR3 is TGCGCCAGCAGTGAACGGGACGGATCCTACGAGCAGTACTTC.

This chain links TRBV2 with TRBJ2-1; D is undetermined. This CDR3 has 13 amino acids. V lost 6 bases and J 6 bases, leaving 12 bases between the germline ends. From germline, CDR1 is SNHLY and CDR2 FYNNEI. CDR3 protein: CASSIRRSNEQFF. The CDR3 DNA follows: TGTGCCAGCAGCATTAGGCGTTCCAATGAGCAGTTCTTC.

The table lists this clonotype with many counts. J is TRBJ2-2 and V is TRBV12-3 or TRBV12-4, with D perhaps TRBD1 (6 bases). V was cut by 3 bases and J by 6 bases, with 11 bases left in between. CDR3 length: 14 amino acids. This CDR3 is CASSLLGAAGELFF. DNA of the CDR3: TGTGCCAGCAGTTTGTTGGGGGCAGCCGGGGAGCTGTTTTTT.

The chain uses TRBV29-1 and TRBJ1-1; 8 bases agree with TRBD1. The CDR3 has 13 amino acids. The trim removed 7 bases at V and 0 bases at J, leaving 4 bases unmatched. CDR1 is SQVTM and CDR2 is ANQGSEA in the germline V gene. CDR3 nucleotide sequence: TGCAGCGCCGACAGGGGCCTGAACACTGAAGCTTTCTTT. Encoded protein: CSADRGLNTEAFF.

The chain uses TRBV19 and TRBJ2-7; D call uncertain. V lost 6 bases and J 2 bases, leaving 14 bases between the germline ends. CDR3 size: 14 residues. The germline V gene encodes CDR1 LNHDA and CDR2 SQIVND (reference sequence). The CDR3: CASSYGPGTYEQYF. CDR3 nucleotide sequence: TGTGCCAGTAGCTACGGCCCTGGTACCTACGAGCAGTACTTC.

This clonotype was seen only once. V is TRBV5-1 and J is TRBJ2-7; 9 bases line up with TRBD1. V trimming: 0 bases; J trimming: 0 bases; junction bases outside the gene matches: 10. The CDR3 runs 18 residues. Germline CDR1 reads SGHRS; CDR2 reads YFSETQ. The CDR3 DNA reads as TGCGCCAGCAGCTTGGCGGACAGGGGTACTATGGTCTCCTACGAGCAGTACTTC. As protein: CASSLADRGTMVSYEQYF.

The rearrangement joins TRBV7-7 to TRBJ2-7; D gene uncertain. Trimming took 2 bases from V and 2 from J, leaving 13 bases between them. The germline CDR1 and CDR2 sequences are SSHAT and FNYEAQ (reference sequence). This CDR3 has 15 amino acids. This CDR3 reads CASSLFIPGPYEQYF. The CDR3 DNA sequence: TGTGCCAGCAGCTTATTTATCCCCGGGCCCTACGAGCAGTACTTC.

In this sample, this clonotype turned up a few times. This rearrangement joins TRBV10-3 to TRBJ2-1; tentatively, D is TRBD1 or TRBD2 (5 bases each). V lost 3 bases, J lost 9 bases, and 15 bases lay in between. The germline V gene has CDR1 ENHRY and CDR2 SYGVKD. The CDR3 is 14 amino acids. The DNA for the CDR3 is TGTGCCATCAGTGATGAGGGGTCTAAGGGTGAGCAGTTCTTC. This encodes CAISDEGSKGEQFF.

V is TRBV7-2 and J is TRBJ1-2; D is unclear. Trimming shortened V by 6 bases and J by 14 bases, and 22 bases separated the two germline ends. CDR1 is SGHTA and CDR2 is FQGNSA in the germline V gene. The CDR3 consists of 13 residues. This CDR3 reads CASRATLGPDETF. CDR3 nucleotide sequence: TGTGCCAGCAGGGCTACCCTCGGGCCAGATGAGACCTTC.

This clonotype was observed a handful of times. This rearrangement joins TRBV7-9 to TRBJ2-1; D not certain. V lost 5 bases to trimming and J lost 3 bases, with 14 bases between them. The CDR3 totals 15 residues. Per the germline V gene, CDR1 is SEHNR and CDR2 is FQNEAQ (reference sequence). CDR3 bases: TGTGCCAGCAGCGTCCAAATGGGGTTCTACAATGAGCAGTTCTTC. Protein product: CASSVQMGFYNEQFF.

This clonotype was seen more than once but under ten times. This chain uses TRBV12-3 or TRBV12-4 with TRBJ1-5; D is uncertain. V shed 5 bases and J shed 0 bases, with 11 bases lying between them. This CDR3 has 15 residues. The CDR3 sequence: CASSLGLYSNQPQHF. CDR3 DNA: TGTGCCAGCAGTCTCGGGCTATATAGCAATCAGCCCCAGCATTTT.

This clonotype showed up just a few times. The chain links TRBV5-1 to TRBJ2-1; D might be TRBD1 (6 bases). The CDR3 is made up of 15 amino acids. Germline V CDR1 and CDR2: SGHRS, YFSETQ. V lost 5 bases and J 0 bases, leaving 12 bases between the germline ends. The DNA of the CDR3 is TGCGCCAGCAGACAAACAGGGAACTCCTACAATGAGCAGTTCTTC. It is translated as CASRQTGNSYNEQFF.

This clonotype was detected only a few times. V and J are TRBV5-5 and TRBJ2-3; D uncertain. Trimming pared 2 bases from V and 6 bases from J, leaving 13 bases between. This CDR3 region has 14 residues. Germline CDR1 is SGHKS and CDR2 is YYEKEE (reference sequence). The CDR3 sequence is CASSFLPSGDTQYF. The CDR3 DNA reads as TGTGCCAGCAGCTTTCTTCCTTCGGGTGATACGCAGTATTTT. Using reference TRBV5-5 and TRBJ2-3 for the parts outside the CDR3, the full variable domain is DAGVTQSPTHLIKTRGQQVTLRCSPISGHKSVSWYQQVLGQGPQFIFQYYEKEERGRGNFPDRFSARQFPNYSSELNVNALLLGDSALYLCASSFLPSGDTQYFGPGTRLTVL.

Comment on this clonotype: The junction differs from germline at one of its ends, possibly a read error. CDR3 sequence: CASSYSSMSGNTIYF. DNA for the CDR3: TGTGCCAGCAGTTACTCCTCGATGTCTGGGAACACCATATATTTT. The gene calls are TRBV6-5 and TRBJ1-3, with D unclear. The germline V gene encodes CDR1 MNHEY and CDR2 SVGAGI. There are 15 residues in the CDR3.

This chain connects TRBV12-3 or TRBV12-4 to TRBJ2-7; TRBD2 is a possible D gene (7 bases). This CDR3 is built from 13 residues. The V end was cut by 5 bases, the J end by 3 bases, with 11 bases between. The CDR3 region is CASSGGAGYEQYF. CDR3 bases: TGTGCCAGCAGTGGGGGGGCGGGCTACGAGCAGTACTTC.

This clonotype appeared many times. V gene TRBV12-5 combines with J gene TRBJ2-3; 7 nucleotides match TRBD1. Losses at the gene ends were 6 bases for V and 5 bases for J; bases not matched to a gene: 11. CDR3 length equals 15 residues. The germline CDR1 and CDR2 sequences are LGHNT and FRNRAP. The CDR3, as DNA: TGTGCTAGTGGGCCACGACAGGGCCCGCAAGATACGCAGTATTTT. It specifies CASGPRQGPQDTQYF.

This clonotype was counted many times. The J gene is TRBJ2-1, the V gene TRBV20-1; 7 bases are shared with TRBD2. From germline, CDR1 is DFQATT and CDR2 SNEGSKA (reference sequence). J lost 2 bases, V lost 6 bases, and 13 bases had no gene match. This CDR3 has 16 residues. The CDR3 region is CSATPISSGAYNEQFF. CDR3 nucleotides: TGCAGTGCCACGCCTATTTCCAGCGGGGCCTACAATGAGCAGTTCTTC.

This clonotype was observed a single time. The junction shows a germline mismatch at one end, possibly a read error. The chain is built from TRBV29-1 and TRBJ2-7; 8 bases agree with TRBD2. The CDR3 has 12 residues. Germline-derived CDR1 and CDR2 are SQVTM and ANQGSEA. The CDR3 loop reads CRVAGGNYEQYF. CDR3 in DNA: TGCAGAGTTGCGGGGGGCAACTACGAGCAGTACTTC.

This clonotype was counted many times. The rearrangement uses TRBV12-3 or TRBV12-4 and TRBJ1-5; tentative D call: TRBD1 (5 bases). The CDR3 has 13 residues. V was cut by 3 bases and J by 7 bases, with 10 bases left in between. As DNA, the CDR3 is TGTGCCAGCAGTTTTACAGGAAAACAGCCCCAGCATTTT. Encoded protein: CASSFTGKQPQHF.

This clonotype was seen repeatedly, ten times or more. The J gene is TRBJ2-3, the V gene TRBV11-2, with 8 positions matching TRBD1. Losses at the gene ends were 0 bases for V and 4 bases for J; bases not matched to a gene: 0. The CDR3 totals 14 residues. Germline CDR1 reads SGHAT; CDR2 reads FQNNGV. CDR3 sequence: CASSLDRGPDTQYF. The CDR3 region has the DNA TGTGCCAGCAGCTTAGACAGGGGGCCAGATACGCAGTATTTT.

This clonotype was seen many times. The CDR3 region is CASSSDRGRQDTQYF. CDR3 DNA: TGTGCCAGCAGCTCGGACAGGGGGCGTCAAGATACGCAGTATTTT. This chain links TRBV11-2 with TRBJ2-3; 11 nucleotides agree with TRBD1. The CDR3 is made up of 15 amino acids. V lost 4 bases to trimming and J lost 5 bases; unmatched junction nucleotides: 5. Germline-derived CDR1 and CDR2 are SGHAT and FQNNGV.